This T cell receptor (beta chain) appears in the sequencing data of a study of shared clonotypes between healthy human individuals. Study context: Each donor's CD4 naive and CD4 memory cells filled three plates apiece, CD8 naive two, and CD8 memory one.

TCRdb keeps only in-frame clones here, not all; method: immunoSEQ multiplex PCR. The sample includes nearly 2 million clones, about 95% of them seen just once. This clone appeared a few times. Antigen specificity is unknown. Other DNA sequences in this sample translate to the same CDR3. Study findings and constraints: Represented genetic and exposure-history diversity was restricted by having few donors.

With 4 bases removed from V and 5 bases from J, the gap between germline ends came to 6 bases. Per germline, CDR1 SEHNR and CDR2 FQNEAQ (reference sequence). The CDR3 is 12 amino acids. CD45RO-negative cells were positively selected for CCR7, leaving out terminally differentiated effector memory CD45RA+ cells. This rearrangement joins TRBV7-9 to TRBJ2-1; tentative D call: TRBD1 (5 bases). Sequenced sample: naive CD8+ T cells sorted from blood. This TCR came from a man aged 18 to 29 in good health. This CDR3 reads CASSSQDNEQFF. The CDR3 nucleotides are TGTGCCAGCAGCTCACAGGACAATGAGCAGTTCTTC.